This record concerns one T cell receptor beta chain sequence. The target antigen is unknown. The data originate from a study of Ad26.COV2.S vaccination and SARS-CoV-2 variants. Repertoires were generated with immunoSEQ multiplex PCR, while TCRdb's copy carries only in-frame clones and drops some. The data contain about 180,000 clones, around 88% of them singletons. Study outcomes and limitations: Similar non-spike TCR breadth was observed in recipients of vaccine and of placebo. Placebo recipients had lower spike-specific TCR breadth than vaccine recipients.

The CDR3 loop spans 15 amino acids. Trimming stripped 0 bases from V and 7 bases from J, with 14 bases between. Germline V gene data show CDR1 as SGDLS and CDR2 as YYNGEE. The chain uses TRBV9 and TRBJ2-1, with D hard to call. The sequenced sample was peripheral blood, obtained after recovery from COVID-19. This receptor was obtained from a human donor who had recovered from COVID-19. The CDR3 sequence is CASSVALEITNEQFF. The CDR3, as DNA: TGTGCCAGCAGCGTAGCTCTGGAGATTACAAATGAGCAGTTCTTC.